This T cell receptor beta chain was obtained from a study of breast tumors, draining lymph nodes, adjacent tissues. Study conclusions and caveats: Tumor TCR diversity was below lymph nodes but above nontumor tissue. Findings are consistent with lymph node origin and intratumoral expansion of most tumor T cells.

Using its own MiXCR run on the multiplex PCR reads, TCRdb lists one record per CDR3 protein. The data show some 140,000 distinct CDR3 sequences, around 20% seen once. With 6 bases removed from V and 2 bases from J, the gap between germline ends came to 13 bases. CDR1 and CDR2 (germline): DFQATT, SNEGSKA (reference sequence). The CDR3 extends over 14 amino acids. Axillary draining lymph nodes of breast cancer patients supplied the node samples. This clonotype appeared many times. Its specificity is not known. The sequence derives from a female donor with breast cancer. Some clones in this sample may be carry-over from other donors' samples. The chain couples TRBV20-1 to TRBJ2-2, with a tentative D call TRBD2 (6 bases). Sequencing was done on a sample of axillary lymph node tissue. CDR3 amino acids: CSALGLKNTGELFF. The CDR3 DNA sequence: TGCAGTGCCCTAGGACTAAAAAACACCGGGGAGCTGTTTTTT.